This T cell receptor (beta chain) was found in a study of T-cell reconstitution after alpha-beta-depleted transplantation in children. Overall study results and limits: Some patients owed their high day-60 TCRbeta diversity to surviving recipient T cells and thymic progenitors. It was reported that alpha-beta T cells came from several hundred expanded graft clones (about two months after transplant). T-cell numbers and diversity, one year after transplant, stemmed largely from T cells that were newly produced.

This clonotype was observed a few times. What it binds is unknown. Deletions cut 6 bases from V and 4 bases from J, with 16 bases between. This CDR3 is built from 15 residues. A library of TCRbeta sequences, prepared with unique molecular identifiers, was generated. TCRdb ran MiXCR on the PCR reads and lists one entry per CDR3 protein. The data hold some 350,000 distinct CDR3 sequences, with about 16% observed a single time. The input for sequencing was PBMCs, mostly from graft donor cells, taken 360 days after TCRalphabeta/CD19-depleted stem cell transplant. This sequence was found in a male patient aged 2-10 years who had a stem cell transplant for acute lymphoblastic leukemia, so the T cells may come from the graft donor. The chain couples TRBV12-3 or TRBV12-4 to TRBJ1-5, with D possibly matching TRBD1 (6 bases). CDR3 sequence: CASSPGIGGNQPQHF. The DNA for the CDR3 is TGTGCCAGCAGCCCGGGGATAGGGGGGAATCAGCCCCAGCATTTT.